Given below is one TCR beta chain in context. The sample comes from a study of T cell responses to AZD1222 COVID-19 vaccine. CDR1 SGHTA and CDR2 FQGNSA come from the germline V gene. Unmatched junction bases numbered 2, after V lost 1 base and J lost 5 bases. This CDR3 comprises 14 residues. Assay: immunoSEQ multiplex PCR; the TCRdb copy retains only in-frame clones and omits some. Of fewer than 100,000 clones in the sample, approximately 90% are singletons; the top ten hold 11%. The gene calls are TRBV7-2 and TRBJ1-1; TRBD1 agrees at 9 bases. The sequenced sample was peripheral blood, obtained 28 days after the second AZD1222 dose. The TCR was taken from an adult who received the AZD1222 COVID-19 vaccine. CDR3 bases: TGTGCCAGCAGCTTAGGGACAGGGGTGACTGAAGCTTTCTTT. Translated, it gives CASSLGTGVTEAFF.